This is a list of T cell receptor beta chains from one sample in a study of CD4 T cells in relation to SARS-CoV-2 and coronaviruses. TCRdb's copy holds only in-frame clones and misses some; the assay was immunoSEQ multiplex PCR. Here the sample spans 25,000 or so clones, over 65% being singletons. No antigen has been assigned to these receptors. The sample comprised CD4+ T cells from PBMCs, cultured in vitro. The receptors come from a human donor in good health. Each CDR3 is given with its conserved first and last residue. Fields, in order: D gene, clone size, J gene, V gene, CDR3 DNA, CDR3 protein. D genes are given only for firm matches. The size entry is marked missing in some rows and otherwise reads once, few, many or a size class.

D: .; size: once; J: TRBJ2-7; V: TRBV28; DNA: TGTGCCAGCAGTCCCGGGATGAAGCAGTACTTC; CDR3: CASSPGMKQYF
D: .; size: .; J: TRBJ1-3; V: TRBV11-2; DNA: TGTGCCAGCAGCTTAGATAGACAGGAAAGAAACACCATATATTTT; CDR3: CASSLDRQERNTIYF
D: .; size: .; J: TRBJ1-1; V: TRBV2; DNA: TGTGCCAGCAACAGGGATGGAGGCACTGAAGCTTTCTTT; CDR3: CASNRDGGTEAFF
D: TRBD2; size: once; J: TRBJ2-1; V: TRBV7-9; DNA: TGTGCCAGCACTAACGGGGAGGGCCTCCAGTTCTTC; CDR3: CASTNGEGLQFF
D: .; size: once; J: TRBJ1-1; V: TRBV3-1/TRBV3-2; DNA: TGTGCCAGCAGCACCCAGAACACTGAAGCTTTCTTT; CDR3: CASSTQNTEAFF
D: .; size: .; J: TRBJ1-2; V: TRBV13; DNA: TGTGCCAGCAGCACCTCCGGGGGGGGTCTAGGCGGCTACACCTTC; CDR3: CASSTSGGGLGGYTF
D: TRBD1; size: .; J: TRBJ1-5; V: TRBV2; DNA: TGTGCCAGCCCAGGGGGAGGGGGCGATTATAGCAATCAGCCCCAGCATTTT; CDR3: CASPGGGGDYSNQPQHF
D: TRBD1; size: .; J: TRBJ1-4; V: TRBV3-1/TRBV3-2; DNA: TGTGCCAGCAGCGAACAGGGGGCCGGTGAAAAACTGTTTTTT; CDR3: CASSEQGAGEKLFF
D: .; size: .; J: TRBJ2-7; V: TRBV6-1; DNA: TGTGCCAGCAGTGAGAGTGTGGGTAGCGGACCCTACGAGCAGTACTTC; CDR3: CASSESVGSGPYEQYF
D: .; size: .; J: TRBJ1-2; V: TRBV6-6; DNA: TGTGCCAGCAGCCAATCGGGGGGGGCGCAAGGCTACACCTTC; CDR3: CASSQSGGAQGYTF
D: TRBD1; size: .; J: TRBJ2-1; V: TRBV7-6; DNA: TGTGCCAGCAGCCAAGGACAGGGAAGCTCCTACAATGAGCAGTTCTTC; CDR3: CASSQGQGSSYNEQFF
D: TRBD1; size: .; J: TRBJ1-5; V: TRBV18; DNA: TGTGCCAGCTCACACCGGGACAGGGCCGAGGGTGAGGTGCCCCAGCATTTT; CDR3: CASSHRDRAEGEVPQHF
D: .; size: .; J: TRBJ1-1; V: TRBV7-8; DNA: TGTGCCAGCAGCCCTCAGCAGGGCTTGAACACTGAAGCTTTCTTT; CDR3: CASSPQQGLNTEAFF
D: TRBD2; size: once; J: TRBJ2-7; V: TRBV7-3; DNA: TGTGCCAGCAGCTTGGCCGGGACTAGCGGCCAATACGAGCAGTACTTC; CDR3: CASSLAGTSGQYEQYF
D: TRBD1; size: .; J: TRBJ1-6; V: TRBV3-1/TRBV3-2; DNA: TGTGCCAGCAAGGGACAGGGTGGTTCACCCCTCCACTTT; CDR3: CASKGQGGSPLHF
D: .; size: .; J: TRBJ2-6; V: TRBV7-3; DNA: TGTGCCAGCAGGCCTCAGGGTTCTGGGGCCAACGTCCTGACTTTC; CDR3: CASRPQGSGANVLTF
D: .; size: .; J: TRBJ2-7; V: TRBV5-1; DNA: TGCGCCAGCAGCCGCCAACTTGGGGGGTCGGTCCGGGGCTACGAGCAGTACTTC; CDR3: CASSRQLGGSVRGYEQYF
D: .; size: .; J: TRBJ1-4; V: TRBV30; DNA: TGTGCCTGGAGTTCGGGGTTTGGGGAAAAACTGTTTTTT; CDR3: CAWSSGFGEKLFF
D: TRBD2; size: .; J: TRBJ2-7; V: TRBV11-2; DNA: TGTGCCAGCAGCTTACTAGCGGGAGCTATCAACGAGCAGTACTTC; CDR3: CASSLLAGAINEQYF
D: .; size: .; J: TRBJ2-1; V: TRBV21-1; DNA: TGTGCCAGCAGTAAAGACAGGGGCCGACTAGCGGGAGAGGGCATTCGGTTCTTC; CDR3: CASSKDRGRLAGEGIRFF
D: .; size: .; J: TRBJ2-7; V: TRBV27; DNA: TGTGCCAGCAGTTTCGGTGACAGTGTGAGTGAGCAGTACTTC; CDR3: CASSFGDSVSEQYF